Below are 3 T cell receptor beta chains sequenced from a single sample in a study of shared clonotypes between healthy human individuals. Clones were sequenced by immunoSEQ multiplex PCR, and TCRdb holds only the in-frame ones, with some missing. The profile covers some 2.3 million clones, with over 85% appearing a single time and 0.3% to 0.4% taken by the ten largest. What was sequenced was naive CD4+ T cells from PBMCs. Subset given: CD45RA+ positively selected. These receptors all stem from a young man in good health. Some clones in this sample may be carry-over from other donors' samples.

The chain links TRBV28 to TRBJ1-2; TRBD1 aligns across 11 bases. V dropped 5 bases and J dropped 2; count of bases not matched to a gene: 4. CDR1 and CDR2 from the germline V gene are MDHEN and SYDVKM. The CDR3 runs 15 residues. CDR3 DNA sequence: TGTGCCAGCAGTACCGGGACAGGGGGAAACTATGGCTACACCTTC. Amino acid sequence: CASSTGTGGNYGYTF.

J is TRBJ2-1 and V is TRBV19, with D tentatively TRBD1 (6 bases). This CDR3 comprises 17 residues. The germline gives CDR1 LNHDA, CDR2 SQIVND (reference sequence). Trimming left V 3 bases short and J 0 bases short, with 15 bases between. CDR3 protein: CASSMAGAQNSYNEQFF. CDR3 in DNA: TGTGCCAGTAGTATGGCAGGGGCCCAAAACTCCTACAATGAGCAGTTCTTC. The complete variable domain, with remaining parts taken from reference TRBV19 and TRBJ2-1, reads DGGITQSPKYLFRKEGQNVTLSCEQNLNHDAMYWYRQDPGQGLRLIYYSQIVNDFQKGDIAEGYSVSREKKESFPLTVTSAQKNPTAFYLCASSMAGAQNSYNEQFFGPGTRLTVL.

The chain combines TRBV7-9 with TRBJ2-5; D is perhaps TRBD1 or TRBD2 (5 bases each). The CDR3 contains 11 residues. Germline V gene sequence: CDR1 SEHNR, CDR2 FQNEAQ (reference sequence). The V gene lost 5 bases and the J gene lost 7 bases, with 8 bases spanning the gap. The CDR3 is CASSPGPTQYF. The CDR3 DNA reads TGTGCCAGCAGCCCGGGGCCGACCCAGTACTTC.